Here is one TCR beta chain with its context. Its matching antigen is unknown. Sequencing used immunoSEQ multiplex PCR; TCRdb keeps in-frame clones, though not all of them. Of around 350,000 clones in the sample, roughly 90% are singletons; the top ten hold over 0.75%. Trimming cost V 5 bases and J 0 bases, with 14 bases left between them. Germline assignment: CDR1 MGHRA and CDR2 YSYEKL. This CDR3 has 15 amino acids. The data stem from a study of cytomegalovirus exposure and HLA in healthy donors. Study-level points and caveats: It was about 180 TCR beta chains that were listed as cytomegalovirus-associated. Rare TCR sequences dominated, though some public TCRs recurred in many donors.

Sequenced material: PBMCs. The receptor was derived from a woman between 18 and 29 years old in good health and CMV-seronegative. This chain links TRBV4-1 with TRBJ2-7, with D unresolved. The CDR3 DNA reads TGCGCCAGCAGCGAAAAAGTCCGGAGCTCCTACGAGCAGTACTTC. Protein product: CASSEKVRSSYEQYF.